Listed below are T cell receptor beta chains from one sample, sequenced in a study of T cell clones after liver transplantation. Some clones are missing from TCRdb's copy, which holds only in-frame ones; the method was immunoSEQ multiplex PCR. This sample has 95,000 to 110,000 clones, with about 80% found just once. The material sequenced was CD4+ T cells from blood, taken around 49 months after liver transplant. Receptors were obtained from a human patient who received a liver transplant. Some T cells may trace back to the graft donor. Each CDR3 is given with its conserved first and last residue. Fields, in order: V gene, D gene, J gene, CDR3 length, clone size, CDR3 protein, CDR3 DNA. D genes are given only for firm matches. Clone size, where shown, is once, few, many, or a class for clones that have expanded.

V: TRBV18
D: NA
J: TRBJ1-2
length: 17
size: NA
CDR3: CASSPPGLAGPARGYTF
DNA: TGTGCCAGCTCACCACCGGGGCTGGCTGGACCCGCTCGTGGCTACACCTTC

V: TRBV29-1
D: TRBD2
J: TRBJ2-1
length: 14
size: NA
CDR3: CSAKTSGTYNEQFF
DNA: TGCAGCGCAAAGACTAGCGGGACATACAATGAGCAGTTCTTC

V: TRBV7-9
D: TRBD2
J: TRBJ2-3
length: 19
size: NA
CDR3: CASSLAPTSGGGRTDTQYF
DNA: TGTGCCAGCAGCTTAGCGCCGACTAGCGGGGGGGGACGCACAGATACGCAGTATTTT

V: TRBV6-6
D: NA
J: TRBJ2-7
length: 14
size: NA
CDR3: CASRSPLLDYEQYF
DNA: TGTGCCAGCAGGAGCCCCCTACTAGACTACGAGCAGTACTTC

V: TRBV2
D: TRBD1
J: TRBJ1-6
length: 14
size: many
CDR3: CASSGQGAHSPLHF
DNA: TGTGCCAGCAGCGGACAGGGGGCGCACTCACCCCTCCACTTT

V: TRBV5-1
D: TRBD1
J: TRBJ1-3
length: 18
size: NA
CDR3: CASSLGLFGQGSGNTIYF
DNA: TGCGCCAGCAGCTTGGGATTATTTGGACAGGGCTCTGGAAACACCATATATTTT

V: TRBV2
D: NA
J: TRBJ1-5
length: 15
size: NA
CDR3: CASSREQNNNQPQHF
DNA: TGTGCCAGCAGTAGAGAACAGAATAACAATCAGCCCCAGCATTTT

V: TRBV7-3
D: NA
J: TRBJ2-5
length: 15
size: NA
CDR3: CASSLTPRIQETQYF
DNA: TGTGCCAGCAGCTTAACGCCCCGAATCCAAGAGACCCAGTACTTC

V: TRBV7-7
D: TRBD1
J: TRBJ2-1
length: 15
size: NA
CDR3: CASSFGTGVGDEQFF
DNA: TGTGCCAGCAGCTTCGGGACAGGCGTCGGGGATGAGCAGTTCTTC

V: TRBV5-4
D: NA
J: TRBJ2-7
length: 13
size: NA
CDR3: CASSLRVNSEQYF
DNA: TGTGCCAGCAGCTTACGGGTCAACAGCGAGCAGTACTTC

V: TRBV7-2
D: TRBD2
J: TRBJ2-1
length: 12
size: NA
CDR3: CASSLASGRQFF
DNA: TGTGCCAGCAGCTTAGCTAGCGGGAGACAGTTCTTC

V: TRBV5-1
D: NA
J: TRBJ2-2
length: 16
size: NA
CDR3: CASSLGPRSGTGELFF
DNA: TGCGCCAGCAGCCTAGGACCGCGTTCGGGCACCGGGGAGCTGTTTTTT

V: TRBV19
D: TRBD1
J: TRBJ2-3
length: 14
size: few
CDR3: CASRGQGGSDTQYF
DNA: TGTGCCAGTAGAGGACAGGGAGGATCAGATACGCAGTATTTT

V: TRBV10-1
D: NA
J: TRBJ2-7
length: 12
size: NA
CDR3: CASSENSYEQYF
DNA: TGCGCCAGCAGTGAGAACTCCTACGAGCAGTACTTC

V: TRBV29-1
D: NA
J: TRBJ1-4
length: 13
size: NA
CDR3: CSVDSGRNEKLFF
DNA: TGCAGCGTTGATTCCGGACGAAATGAAAAACTGTTTTTT

V: TRBV30
D: TRBD1
J: TRBJ1-5
length: 14
size: NA
CDR3: CAWRLTGSNQPQHF
DNA: TGTGCCTGGAGACTGACAGGGAGCAATCAGCCCCAGCATTTT

V: TRBV2
D: NA
J: TRBJ2-5
length: 12
size: NA
CDR3: CASSEGGETQYF
DNA: TGTGCCAGCAGTGAAGGTGGGGAGACCCAGTACTTC

V: TRBV18
D: NA
J: TRBJ2-6
length: 15
size: NA
CDR3: CASSPDFSGANVLTF
DNA: TGTGCCAGCTCACCGGACTTCTCTGGGGCCAACGTCCTGACTTTC

V: TRBV7-2
D: NA
J: TRBJ2-1
length: 14
size: NA
CDR3: CASSLEASAGEQFF
DNA: TGTGCCAGCAGCTTAGAAGCTTCGGCTGGTGAGCAGTTCTTC

V: TRBV5-1
D: NA
J: TRBJ2-1
length: 15
size: NA
CDR3: CASSLSLQAYNEQFF
DNA: TGCGCCAGCAGCTTGTCATTACAGGCCTACAATGAGCAGTTCTTC

V: TRBV11-3
D: TRBD2
J: TRBJ2-1
length: 14
size: NA
CDR3: CASSWTSGSNEQFF
DNA: TGTGCCAGCAGCTGGACTAGCGGGAGCAATGAGCAGTTCTTC

V: TRBV5-6
D: NA
J: TRBJ1-2
length: 14
size: NA
CDR3: CASSLAVVNYGYTF
DNA: TGTGCCAGCAGCTTGGCCGTGGTCAACTATGGCTACACCTTC

V: TRBV7-9
D: NA
J: TRBJ1-2
length: 15
size: NA
CDR3: CASSLDAGILGGYTF
DNA: TGTGCCAGCAGCTTAGATGCGGGAATCCTGGGGGGCTACACCTTC

V: TRBV25-1
D: NA
J: TRBJ2-2
length: 14
size: NA
CDR3: CASSAAGNTGELFF
DNA: TGTGCCAGCAGCGCAGCGGGGAACACCGGGGAGCTGTTTTTT